This T cell receptor (beta chain) appears in the sequencing data of a study of T cell responses to AZD1222 COVID-19 vaccine. Whole-study findings and limits: Of the AZD1222 recipients, only five or six were seropositive at baseline. Once two AZD1222 doses were given, Spike-specific TCR breadth and depth went up.

Using immunoSEQ multiplex PCR, the repertoire was profiled, and TCRdb retains in-frame clones only, with some absent. The table has around 150,000 clones, 92% seen once. As regards this clone: The antigen remains unidentified.

Trimming left V 3 bases short and J 3 bases short, with 15 bases between. The CDR3 totals 15 residues. CDR1 and CDR2 from the germline V gene are SGDLS and YYNGEE. The source material was peripheral blood, sampled 28 days after the second AZD1222 dose. The gene calls are TRBV9 and TRBJ1-2; no reliable D call. The receptor comes from an adult who received the AZD1222 COVID-19 vaccine. CDR3 loop: CASSAVSPSHYGYTF. In DNA, the CDR3 is TGTGCCAGCAGCGCCGTAAGCCCCAGCCACTATGGCTACACCTTC.